These 15 T cell receptor beta chains came from one sample sequenced in a study of cytomegalovirus exposure and HLA in healthy donors (dated by TCRdb to about 2017). Library creation used the immunoSEQ multiplex PCR assay. For the multiplex PCR, a mixture combining 60 forward primers for TCR Vbeta segments and 13 reverse primers for TCR Jbeta segments was used. Imported from immuneACCESS, the table was reduced by TCRdb to in-frame sequences with V and J called. These copies leave out some clones; in studies compared against another copy, an unresolved V gene accounts for under half, and the cause of the remainder is not known. The sample yields around 83,000 clones; around 80% were counted once. The top ten constitute under 5% of the sample. The sample taken for sequencing was PBMCs. These receptors all come from a male donor in good health and CMV-seropositive.

J is TRBJ2-1 and V is TRBV9, with 9 bases identical to TRBD1. The CDR3 is 15 amino acids. The germline gives CDR1 SGDLS, CDR2 YYNGEE. V gave up 4 bases and J gave up 7 bases; unmatched junction bases: 9. The CDR3 DNA reads TGTGCCAGCAGCCAGGGACAGGGTGCGGGGAATGAGCAGTTCTTC. It yields the protein CASSQGQGAGNEQFF. Full variable domain (remainder filled in from reference TRBV9 and TRBJ2-1): DSGVTQTPKHLITATGQRVTLRCSPRSGDLSVYWYQQSLDQGLQFLIQYYNGEERAKGNILERFSAQQFPDLHSELNLSSLELGDSALYFCASSQGQGAGNEQFFGPGTRLTVL.

This clone was seen only a few times. This rearrangement joins TRBV7-7 to TRBJ2-3; a possible D gene is TRBD1 (6 bases). V was pared by 4 bases and J by 2 bases, with 13 bases between. The CDR3 contains 15 residues. Germline V gene sequence: CDR1 SSHAT, CDR2 FNYEAQ (reference sequence). The CDR3 here is CASSSQGAPTDTQYF. CDR3 bases: TGTGCCAGCAGCTCACAGGGTGCACCCACAGATACGCAGTATTTT.

V gene TRBV6-6 combines with J gene TRBJ2-7, with 9 bases lining up with TRBD1. Germline assignment: CDR1 MNHNY and CDR2 SVGAGI (reference sequence). Trimming removed 6 bases from V and 0 bases from J; junction bases left unmatched: 9. The CDR3 is 16 amino acids. CDR3 DNA sequence: TGTGCCAGCAGCCCCCTACCGGGACAGGGCTCCTACGAGCAGTACTTC. Translating it yields CASSPLPGQGSYEQYF.

This chain links TRBV5-1 with TRBJ2-7, with 11 bases fitting TRBD2. Germline values: CDR1 SGHRS, CDR2 YFSETQ. V lost 5 bases to trimming and J lost 2 bases; unmatched junction nucleotides: 9. CDR3 size: 16 residues. CDR3 nucleotide sequence: TGCGCCAGCAGTTCCGGACTAGCGGGTTCCCCCTACGAGCAGTACTTC. It specifies CASSSGLAGSPYEQYF.

This chain links TRBV7-7 with TRBJ2-5, with a weak D call TRBD1 (8 bases). CDR1 is SSHAT and CDR2 is FNYEAQ in the germline V gene (reference sequence). CDR3 length equals 15 residues. V gave up 1 base and J gave up 5 bases, with 14 bases separating them. CDR3 sequence reads: CASSLGPQGGETQYF. The CDR3 region has the DNA TGTGCCAGCAGCTTAGGTCCACAGGGGGGGGAGACCCAGTACTTC.

This clone is a singleton in its sample. The V and J genes are TRBV6-6 and TRBJ2-5; a weak D match, TRBD2 (6 bases). The end of the DNA is better explained by TRBJ2-7, so the J call may be wrong. Germline V gene sequence: CDR1 MNHNY, CDR2 SVGAGI (reference sequence). The CDR3 extends over 15 amino acids. The CDR3 DNA reads TGTGCCAGCAGTTATGGCGGGGTAGATATCTACGAGCAGTACTTC. Translated, it gives CASSYGGVDIYEQYF.

The chain uses TRBV5-6 and TRBJ2-2, with D possibly matching TRBD2 (7 bases). CDR1 SGHDT and CDR2 YYEEEE come from the germline V gene. The CDR3 extends over 16 amino acids. The germline V and J ends were trimmed by 1 base and 5 bases, with 15 bases remaining between them. The CDR3 DNA is TGTGCCAGCAGCTTGTATGCGGGGGCTGGGACCGGGGAGCTGTTTTTT. Amino acid sequence: CASSLYAGAGTGELFF. The full variable domain, completed using reference TRBV5-6 and TRBJ2-2, is DAGVTQSPTHLIKTRGQQVTLRCSPKSGHDTVSWYQQALGQGPQFIFQYYEEEERQRGNFPDRFSGHQFPNYSSELNVNALLLGDSALYLCASSLYAGAGTGELFFGEGSRLTVL.

The chain links TRBV18 to TRBJ2-1; the match to TRBD2 covers 13 bases. CDR3 length: 16 residues. After removal of 3 bases from V and 9 bases from J, the junction contained 8 bases not matched to a gene. CDR1 and CDR2 from the germline V gene are KGHSH and LQKENI. The CDR3 sequence: CASSPSGLAGAVEQFF. The CDR3 bases are TGTGCCAGCTCACCTAGCGGACTAGCGGGAGCCGTTGAGCAGTTCTTC. The full variable domain, its missing parts supplied by reference TRBV18 and TRBJ2-1, is NAGVMQNPRHLVRRRGQEARLRCSPMKGHSHVYWYRQLPEEGLKFMVYLQKENIIDESGMPKERFSAEFPKEGPSILRIQQVVRGDSAAYFCASSPSGLAGAVEQFFGPGTRLTVL.

The chain recombines TRBV5-1 with TRBJ2-7; 9 bases align to TRBD1. The CDR3 is 14 residues long. J was trimmed by 4 bases and V by 4 bases; bases with no gene match: 6. In germline, CDR1 is SGHRS, CDR2 YFSETQ. The CDR3 protein is CASSAPTGGYEQYF. The CDR3 DNA is TGCGCCAGCAGCGCCCCGACAGGGGGTTACGAGCAGTACTTC.

The rearrangement uses TRBV30 and TRBJ2-7; D is undetermined. CDR3 length: 12 amino acids. Germline V lookup: CDR1 GTSNPN, CDR2 SVGIG (reference sequence). Trimming shortened V by 3 bases and J by 4 bases, and 10 bases separated the two germline ends. The CDR3 region has the DNA TGTGCCTGGAGAAACAGCAAATACGAGCAGTACTTC. Its protein product is CAWRNSKYEQYF.

The chain uses TRBV6-5 and TRBJ2-1, with TRBD2 matching over 9 bases. This CDR3 has 15 residues. Trimming at V came to 6 bases and at J to 8 bases, leaving 11 bases not matched to a gene. From germline, CDR1 is MNHEY and CDR2 SVGAGI. The CDR3 reads CASSRGLAHFDEQFF. CDR3 nucleotides: TGTGCCAGCAGCAGGGGACTAGCCCATTTCGATGAGCAGTTCTTC.

The gene calls are TRBV7-9 and TRBJ2-1, with D possibly being TRBD1 (5 bases). Germline V gene lookup returns CDR1 SEHNR and CDR2 FQNEAQ (reference sequence). This CDR3 has 16 amino acids. V lost 5 bases and J 7 bases, leaving 21 bases between the germline ends. CDR3 nucleotide sequence: TGTGCCAGCAGCCGTGCCTCTGGCCGCGCAGGGAATGAGCAGTTCTTC. As protein: CASSRASGRAGNEQFF.

The chain joins TRBV7-9 to TRBJ1-6, with TRBD1 identical over 8 bases. CDR1 is SEHNR, CDR2 FQNEAQ, per germline (reference sequence). V trimming: 11 bases; J trimming: 7 bases; junction bases outside the gene matches: 7. The CDR3 loop spans 13 amino acids. DNA of the CDR3: TGTGCCGGAACGGGACAGGACAATTCACCCCTCCACTTT. Translated: CAGTGQDNSPLHF.

The chain couples TRBV5-4 to TRBJ2-7, with D possibly being TRBD1 (6 bases). V was clipped by 0 bases and J by 3 bases, with 10 bases between them. Germline lookup yields CDR1 SGHNT and CDR2 YYREEE (reference sequence). The CDR3 consists of 14 residues. CDR3 loop: CASSLAVTGYEQYF. CDR3 bases: TGTGCCAGCAGCTTGGCCGTGACAGGCTACGAGCAGTACTTC. Filled out from reference TRBV5-4 and TRBJ2-7, the complete variable domain reads ETGVTQSPTHLIKTRGQQVTLRCSSQSGHNTVSWYQQALGQGPQFIFQYYREEENGRGNFPPRFSGLQFPNYSSELNVNALELDDSALYLCASSLAVTGYEQYFGPGTRLTVT.

The CDR3 loop reads CASSKTGGQETQYF. In DNA form, the CDR3 reads TGTGCCAGCAGCAAGACAGGGGGCCAAGAGACCCAGTACTTC. This chain joins TRBV11-2 and TRBJ2-5; 9 bases fit TRBD1. Unmatched junction bases numbered 2, after V lost 5 bases and J lost 1 base. The V gene's germline CDR1 is SGHAT and CDR2 FQNNGV. The CDR3 runs 14 residues.